Below are 13 T cell receptor beta chains sequenced from a single sample in a study of memory CD4+ T cells and cytomegalovirus serostatus. The sort gate was single viable CD3+CD4+CD8-CD45RO+ cells for memory CD4+ T cells. The data were produced by immunoSEQ multiplex PCR, yet TCRdb's version contains in-frame clones alone and is incomplete. The table has about 64,000 clones, 60% to 80% seen once; the top ten hold 0.88%. Sequenced input: memory CD4+ T cells from blood. These receptors were taken from an adult in good health and CMV-seronegative.

The chain is built from TRBV18 and TRBJ1-1, with unresolved D. V dropped 2 bases and J dropped 1 base, with 8 bases sitting between them. The germline V gene has CDR1 KGHSH and CDR2 LQKENI. This CDR3 contains 14 residues. The CDR3 spells CASSPKGGNTEAFF. The CDR3 region has the DNA TGTGCCAGCTCACCAAAGGGAGGGAACACTGAAGCTTTCTTT.

The chain is built from TRBV18 and TRBJ2-3, with 8 nucleotides matching TRBD1. The CDR3 contains 16 residues. Trimming removed 2 bases from V and 9 bases from J; junction bases left unmatched: 13. Germline values: CDR1 KGHSH, CDR2 LQKENI. The CDR3, as DNA: TGTGCCAGCTCACCATGGCAGGACAGGGAAGGGAAAACGCAGTATTTT. This encodes CASSPWQDREGKTQYF.

The rearrangement joins TRBV4-3 to TRBJ2-5; possibly TRBD1 or TRBD2 for D (5 bases each). CDR1 is LGHNA and CDR2 is YSLEER in the germline V gene. V lost 0 bases and J lost 5, with 22 bases in between. The CDR3 length is 18 residues. The CDR3 DNA reads TGCGCCAGCAGCCAAGATCAATTGGAGACGGGAAGGGACGAGACCCAGTACTTC. This translates into CASSQDQLETGRDETQYF.

This chain joins TRBV5-6 and TRBJ1-1, with D hard to call. The V gene lost 3 bases and the J gene lost 7 bases, with 7 bases spanning the gap. Per germline, CDR1 SGHDT and CDR2 YYEEEE. The length of the CDR3 is 11 residues. DNA for the CDR3: TGTGCCAGCAGCTATTCATATGAAGCTTTCTTT. Its protein is CASSYSYEAFF.

The chain couples TRBV9 to TRBJ1-1; 7 nucleotides line up with TRBD1. Germline V gene data show CDR1 as SGDLS and CDR2 as YYNGEE. The CDR3 spans 16 residues. V shed 4 bases, J shed 0 bases, and the junction held 9 bases outside the gene matches. In DNA form, the CDR3 reads TGTGCCAGCAGCAAGACCCCCGGGACAGTGAACACTGAAGCTTTCTTT. It encodes CASSKTPGTVNTEAFF.

V usage is TRBV9 and J usage is TRBJ1-1; D gene uncertain. CDR1 is SGDLS and CDR2 is YYNGEE in the germline V gene. This CDR3 spans 15 amino acids. V was pared by 4 bases and J by 0 bases, with 13 bases between. CDR3 region: CASSSREGMNTEAFF. The DNA for the CDR3 is TGTGCCAGCAGCTCCCGGGAGGGTATGAACACTGAAGCTTTCTTT.

The gene calls are TRBV6-5 and TRBJ2-1; D call uncertain. V gave up 0 bases and J gave up 7 bases, with 7 bases separating them. The CDR3 runs to 13 residues. Germline V gene lookup returns CDR1 MNHEY and CDR2 SVGAGI. CDR3 region: CASSYSQWNEQFF. CDR3 bases: TGTGCCAGCAGTTACTCCCAATGGAATGAGCAGTTCTTC.

The V call is TRBV10-2, the J call TRBJ1-5; 7 positions agree with TRBD1. After removal of 3 bases from V and 1 base from J, the junction contained 6 bases not matched to a gene. From germline, CDR1 is WSHSY and CDR2 SAAADI. This CDR3 has 16 residues. The CDR3 loop reads CASSEQGRGSNQPQHF. For the CDR3, the DNA is TGCGCCAGCAGTGAACAGGGGCGGGGGAGCAATCAGCCCCAGCATTTT.

The chain carries TRBV11-2 and TRBJ2-5; D is ambiguous. The length of the CDR3 is 15 residues. V lost 5 bases and J 1 base, leaving 14 bases between the germline ends. Germline V lookup: CDR1 SGHAT, CDR2 FQNNGV. CDR3 bases: TGTGCCAGCAGCCCGCTGGTCGGCAGCCAAGAGACCCAGTACTTC. Translation gives CASSPLVGSQETQYF.

This sequence joins TRBV5-4 and TRBJ2-1, with D perhaps assigned TRBD1 or TRBD2 (5 bases each). The CDR3 has 15 residues. Germline CDR1 SGHNT, CDR2 YYREEE (reference sequence). Trimming took off 4 bases at V and 2 bases at J, with 13 bases between the two ends. In nucleotides, the CDR3 is TGTGCCAGCAGCAGATTCGGGACCCCCTACAATGAGCAGTTCTTC. It specifies CASSRFGTPYNEQFF.

The DNA of the CDR3 is TGTGCCAGCTCACCAGATTCGGGAAACACTGAAGCTTTCTTT. Translation: CASSPDSGNTEAFF. The chain recombines TRBV18 with TRBJ1-1; no firm D call. V gave up 2 bases and J gave up 2 bases, with 9 bases separating them. CDR1 is KGHSH and CDR2 is LQKENI in the germline V gene. CDR3 size: 14 residues.

The chain carries TRBV7-2 and TRBJ2-7; D gene uncertain. Germline lookup yields CDR1 SGHTA and CDR2 FQGNSA. The CDR3 has 14 residues. Trimming took 2 bases from V and 0 from J, leaving 8 bases between them. The CDR3 loop reads CASSLTALSYEQYF. CDR3 sequence (DNA): TGTGCCAGCAGCTTAACAGCCCTCTCCTACGAGCAGTACTTC. Together with reference TRBV7-2 and TRBJ2-7, the CDR3 gives the full variable domain: GAGVSQSPSNKVTEKGKDVELRCDPISGHTALYWYRQSLGQGLEFLIYFQGNSAPDKSGLPSDRFSAERTGGSVSTLTIQRTQQEDSAVYLCASSLTALSYEQYFGPGTRLTVT.

This chain uses TRBV7-9 with TRBJ2-3, with TRBD2 identical over 9 bases. From germline, CDR1 is SEHNR and CDR2 FQNEAQ (reference sequence). The CDR3 covers 17 residues. With 4 bases clipped from V and 6 bases from J, the junction kept 14 bases outside the gene matches. This CDR3 is CASSSWGLLAGQDTQYF. The CDR3 region has the DNA TGTGCCAGCAGCTCATGGGGTCTTCTAGCGGGACAGGATACGCAGTATTTT.